The 14 T cell receptor beta chains listed next were all sequenced from one sample in a study of blood T cells in healthy people across ages. The use of a sample-barcoded 5' primer and a J-beta primer mix characterized a second PCR of about 6 to 11 cycles. TCRdb independently ran MiXCR on the 5' RACE reads; one entry per CDR3 protein. Of hundreds of thousands of distinct CDR3 sequences listed, around 48% are singletons. Material: blood. These receptors originate from an older man in good health.

The V gene is TRBV9, the J gene TRBJ2-1; no clear D. There are 15 residues in the CDR3. The germline CDR1 and CDR2 sequences are SGDLS and YYNGEE. V was shortened by 5 bases and J by 8 bases, with 20 bases between the two germline ends. CDR3 region: CASRFLPHGGDEQFF. CDR3 nucleotides: TGTGCCAGCAGGTTCCTCCCACATGGTGGCGATGAGCAGTTCTTC.

Only a few counts were recorded for this clonotype. J is TRBJ1-1 and V is TRBV5-1; tentatively, D is TRBD1 (5 bases). Germline V CDR1 and CDR2: SGHRS, YFSETQ. This CDR3 spans 14 amino acids. Trimming shortened V by 0 bases and J by 2 bases, and 8 bases separated the two germline ends. This CDR3 is CASSLGTFNTEAFF. The DNA for the CDR3 is TGCGCCAGCAGCTTGGGGACATTTAACACTGAAGCTTTCTTT.

This chain links TRBV20-1 with TRBJ2-5; 8 bases match TRBD2. J lost 1 base, V lost 8 bases, and 6 bases had no gene match. Germline values: CDR1 DFQATT, CDR2 SNEGSKA (reference sequence). The CDR3 sequence is 13 residues long. CDR3 nucleotide sequence: TGCAGTATAATAGCGGGGCTCCAAGAGACCCAGTACTTC. It translates to CSIIAGLQETQYF.

The sample holds many counts of this clonotype. This chain uses TRBV6-5 with TRBJ2-3; either TRBD1 or TRBD2 may fit D (5 bases each). Germline assignment: CDR1 MNHEY and CDR2 SVGAGI. The CDR3 covers 12 residues. The V end was cut by 6 bases, the J end by 5 bases, with 9 bases between. CDR3: CASSRGEDTQYF. Here the CDR3 DNA reads TGTGCCAGCAGCCGGGGCGAAGATACGCAGTATTTT.

In regard to this clonotype: A much larger clone sits a single nucleotide away, making a read error possible. The chain combines TRBV6-6 with TRBJ1-1; D unresolved. The CDR3 is made up of 12 amino acids. Germline V lookup: CDR1 MNHNY, CDR2 SVGAGI (reference sequence). Written as DNA, the CDR3 is TGTGCCAGCAGTTACTTGGCTGCTGAAGTTTTCTTT. Protein product: CASSYLAAEVFF.

Written as DNA, the CDR3 is TGTGCCACCAGCAGAGCAAGCACCGGGACAGGAAGATCTATGCGATACACCTTC. Protein: CATSRASTGTGRSMRYTF. The J gene is TRBJ1-2, the V gene TRBV15, with 8 bases fitting TRBD1. The J segment lost 11 bases and the V segment lost 1 base, leaving 21 bases of the junction unmatched. Per germline, CDR1 LNHNV and CDR2 YYDKDF (reference sequence). The CDR3 runs to 18 residues.

The V gene is TRBV29-1, the J gene TRBJ2-3; unclear D gene. Trimming took off 0 bases at V and 2 bases at J, with 6 bases between the two ends. The CDR3 totals 13 residues. CDR1 is SQVTM and CDR2 is ANQGSEA in the germline V gene. As DNA, the CDR3 is TGCAGCGTTGAAGATCCAGCCACAGATACGCAGTATTTT. Translating gives CSVEDPATDTQYF.

The V and J genes are TRBV9 and TRBJ1-2, with D perhaps matching TRBD1 (6 bases). The germline V and J ends were trimmed by 3 bases and 7 bases, with 16 bases remaining between them. This CDR3 comprises 14 residues. Germline V gene data show CDR1 as SGDLS and CDR2 as YYNGEE. The CDR3 region is CASSASPGGPGYTF. In DNA form, the CDR3 reads TGTGCCAGCAGCGCTTCCCCGGGGGGCCCTGGCTACACCTTC. Based on the CDR3 plus reference TRBV9 and TRBJ1-2, the full variable domain is DSGVTQTPKHLITATGQRVTLRCSPRSGDLSVYWYQQSLDQGLQFLIQYYNGEERAKGNILERFSAQQFPDLHSELNLSSLELGDSALYFCASSASPGGPGYTFGSGTRLTVV.

This clonotype was seen more than once but under ten times. The chain combines TRBV7-9 with TRBJ2-5, with D maybe TRBD2 (5 bases). CDR3 length equals 14 residues. Per the germline V gene, CDR1 is SEHNR and CDR2 is FQNEAQ (reference sequence). V was pared by 1 base and J by 11 bases, with 17 bases between. The CDR3 is CASSLVGSGNEQYF. Written as DNA, the CDR3 is TGTGCCAGCAGCTTAGTGGGCTCGGGGAATGAGCAGTACTTC.

Comment on this clonotype: This may be a read error: a much more frequent sequence differs by one nucleotide. V usage is TRBV7-8 and J usage is TRBJ1-2, with a possible D match to TRBD1 (5 bases). CDR3 size: 15 residues. Germline V gene data show CDR1 as SGHVS and CDR2 as FQNEAQ. In nucleotides, the CDR3 is TGTGCCAGCAGCTTAAACCCAGGGATGGACTATGGCTGCACCTTC. Encoded protein: CASSLNPGMDYGCTF.

The rearrangement uses TRBV21-1 and TRBJ2-1; the table calls TRBD2, which could not be checked here. TRBV21-1 corresponds to a pseudogene. The length of the CDR3 is 14 residues. CDR3 loop: CASSKTSGRVWQFF. DNA of the CDR3: TGTGCCAGCAGCAAAACTAGCGGGAGGGTTTGGCAGTTCTTC.

Only a few counts were recorded for this clonotype. The rearrangement links TRBV20-1 to TRBJ2-7; 14 nucleotides line up with TRBD2. This CDR3 is built from 15 residues. CDR1 is DFQATT and CDR2 is SNEGSKA in the germline V gene (reference sequence). V trimming: 2 bases; J trimming: 3 bases; junction bases outside the gene matches: 3. The CDR3 DNA follows: TGCAGTGCTAGAACTGGGACTAGCGGGGGCTACGAGCAGTACTTC. This encodes CSARTGTSGGYEQYF.

Many counts were recorded for this clonotype. The chain couples TRBV6-5 to TRBJ1-1; weak D call: TRBD1 (6 bases). The CDR3 consists of 14 residues. Germline V gene lookup returns CDR1 MNHEY and CDR2 SVGAGI. The ends were cut back, 6 bases at V and 0 bases at J, with 11 bases in the middle. Written as DNA, the CDR3 is TGTGCCAGCAGACTACAGGGACTGAACACTGAAGCTTTCTTT. This sequence encodes CASRLQGLNTEAFF.

This clonotype came up a few times. The chain is built from TRBV6-5 and TRBJ2-3; D uncertain. The CDR3 is 14 amino acids. The ends were cut back, 2 bases at V and 5 bases at J, with 11 bases in the middle. Germline assignment: CDR1 MNHEY and CDR2 SVGAGI. The CDR3 sequence is CASSYGLLRDTQYF. CDR3 sequence (DNA): TGTGCCAGCAGTTACGGGCTATTACGAGATACGCAGTATTTT.